Each of the 24 T cell receptor beta chains below was sequenced from the same sample in a study of molecular identifiers for immune sequencing clone quantification. TCRdb reprocessed the PCR reads with MiXCR, giving one entry per CDR3 protein. The sample lists approximately 97,000 distinct CDR3 sequences; less than 35% were seen once. Sequenced input: naive CD8+ T cells from blood, with Jurkat cell RNA spiked in. Subset reported: FACS-sorted CD8+CD4-CCR7+CD45RA+ naive T cells. Receptors originate from a human donor in good health. Some libraries in this study had Jurkat cell RNA spiked in.

The V and J genes are TRBV27 and TRBJ2-1; a weak D match, TRBD2 (5 bases). Trimming removed 5 bases at V and 10 bases at J, with 15 bases between. Germline V gene data show CDR1 as MNHEY and CDR2 as SMNVEV (reference sequence). The CDR3 is 13 amino acids. The CDR3 DNA is TGTGCCAGCAGTCCCCAAGGACTCGCAGAGCAGTTCTTC. It codes for CASSPQGLAEQFF.

This rearrangement joins TRBV4-1 to TRBJ2-3, with TRBD2 matching over 10 bases. J was trimmed by 2 bases and V by 3 bases; bases with no gene match: 2. The germline CDR1 and CDR2 sequences are MGHRA and YSYEKL. The CDR3 consists of 15 residues. The CDR3 region is CASSHGTSDTDTQYF. CDR3 bases: TGCGCCAGCAGCCACGGGACTAGCGACACAGATACGCAGTATTTT.

Regarding this clonotype: A much larger clonotype is one base distant, so this may be a read error. The chain uses TRBV4-1 and TRBJ2-7; 9 positions agree with TRBD1. Germline CDR1 MGHRA, CDR2 YSYEKL. CDR3 length: 16 residues. The CDR3 DNA follows: TGCGCCAGCAGCCAAGTATGGGACAGGGAATACTACGAGCAGCACTTC. The encoded protein is CASSQVWDREYYEQHF.

The chain joins TRBV14 to TRBJ2-2; the D is unclear. The ends were cut back, 2 bases at V and 6 bases at J, with 10 bases in the middle. CDR3 length equals 14 residues. From germline, CDR1 is SGHDN and CDR2 FVKESK. For the CDR3, the DNA is TGTGCCAGCAGCCAATACAGCTGGTCCGGGGAGCTGTTTTTT. Translating it yields CASSQYSWSGELFF. Full variable domain (remainder filled in from reference TRBV14 and TRBJ2-2): EAGVTQFPSHSVIEKGQTVTLRCDPISGHDNLYWYRRVMGKEIKFLLHFVKESKQDESGMPNNRFLAERTGGTYSTLKVQPAELEDSGVYFCASSQYSWSGELFFGEGSRLTVL.

This clonotype appeared a single time. This is likely a read error, given that the CDR3 carries no conserved phenylalanine or tryptophan at its end. V gene TRBV7-2 combines with J gene TRBJ1-6, with a tentative D call TRBD1 (6 bases). The CDR3 length is 15 residues. V was clipped by 5 bases and J by 7 bases, with 15 bases between them. From germline, CDR1 is SGHTA and CDR2 FQGNSA. The CDR3 DNA reads as TGTGCCAGCAGCCCAACGACAGGTCCCAATTCACCCCTCCACATT. Protein sequence: CASSPTTGPNSPLHI.

The chain employs TRBV5-1 and TRBJ1-5; 10 nucleotides line up with TRBD1. Germline CDR1 is SGHRS and CDR2 is YFSETQ. The V gene end was trimmed by 3 bases and the J gene end by 5 bases; junction bases not matched to a gene: 2. CDR3 length: 14 residues. The CDR3 bases are TGCGCCAGCAGCTCAGGACAGGGGGATCAGCCCCAGCATTTT. Amino acid sequence: CASSSGQGDQPQHF.

This clonotype came up a few times. V and J are TRBV4-1 and TRBJ1-2; no clear D. The CDR3 consists of 13 residues. Between the trimmed V and J ends, which lost 1 base and 2 bases, there was a span of 5 bases. The germline V gene has CDR1 MGHRA and CDR2 YSYEKL. The CDR3 sequence: CASSQAPNYGYTF. The CDR3 DNA follows: TGCGCCAGCAGCCAAGCGCCCAACTATGGCTACACCTTC.

In its sample, this clonotype was seen a few times. The chain recombines TRBV6-2 or TRBV6-3 with TRBJ2-7; D remains unclear. Germline V gene sequence: CDR1 MNHEY, CDR2 SVGEGT. The CDR3 loop spans 13 amino acids. V lost 0 bases and J lost 6, with 9 bases in between. In DNA form, the CDR3 reads TGTGCCAGCAGTTACTCGGGGAATGGCGAGCAGTACTTC. This gives the protein CASSYSGNGEQYF.

This clonotype was found once. The chain couples TRBV7-9 to TRBJ2-5; tentatively, D is TRBD2 (5 bases). V was shortened by 5 bases and J by 2 bases, with 15 bases between the two germline ends. There are 15 residues in the CDR3. In germline, CDR1 is SEHNR, CDR2 FQNEAQ (reference sequence). CDR3 protein: CASSIKGWEQETQYF. CDR3 sequence (DNA): TGTGCCAGCAGCATCAAGGGCTGGGAGCAAGAGACCCAGTACTTC. Full variable domain (remainder filled in from reference TRBV7-9 and TRBJ2-5): DTGVSQNPRHKITKRGQNVTFRCDPISEHNRLYWYRQTLGQGPEFLTYFQNEAQLEKSRLLSDRFSAERPKGSFSTLEIQRTEQGDSAMYLCASSIKGWEQETQYFGPGTRLLVL.

This clonotype has more than one count but fewer than ten. The chain couples TRBV2 to TRBJ2-5, with D unresolved. Trimming removed 0 bases from V and 11 bases from J, with 19 bases in between. The CDR3 loop spans 15 amino acids. Germline values: CDR1 SNHLY, CDR2 FYNNEI. Here the CDR3 reads CASSEATIYGYYQYF. The DNA of the CDR3 is TGTGCCAGCAGTGAAGCTACCATCTATGGGTACTATCAGTACTTC.

This clonotype came up a few times. This may arise from a read error, as a much more abundant clone is one base away. The chain couples TRBV4-3 to TRBJ2-3, with 10 nucleotides matching TRBD2. Germline CDR1 and CDR2: LGHNA and YSLEER. V trimming: 2 bases; J trimming: 5 bases; junction bases outside the gene matches: 4. The CDR3 sequence is 15 residues long. CDR3 residues: CASSQRLAGEDTQYF. The CDR3 nucleotides read TGCGCCAGCAGCCAAAGACTAGCGGGTGAAGATACGCAGTATTTT.

There are many counts of this clonotype. This chain uses TRBV28 with TRBJ2-3; unclear D gene. Trimming took off 5 bases at V and 0 bases at J, with 15 bases between the two ends. Germline lookup yields CDR1 MDHEN and CDR2 SYDVKM. The CDR3 consists of 16 residues. The CDR3 DNA reads TGTGCCAGCAGTCCCTATAGGTGGCCGAGCACAGATACGCAGTATTTT. Residues: CASSPYRWPSTDTQYF.

J is TRBJ2-3 and V is TRBV19, with 9 bases lining up with TRBD1. The CDR3 length is 16 residues. J was trimmed by 4 bases and V by 5 bases; bases with no gene match: 10. Germline loops: CDR1 LNHDA, CDR2 SQIVND (reference sequence). Here the CDR3 reads CASSFPDRGRADTQYF. Written as DNA, the CDR3 is TGTGCCAGTAGTTTCCCGGACAGGGGAAGGGCAGATACGCAGTATTTT.

This chain joins TRBV2 and TRBJ1-2; the D is unclear. V lost 8 bases, J lost 3 bases, and 13 bases lay in between. Per germline, CDR1 SNHLY and CDR2 FYNNEI. The CDR3 sequence is 13 residues long. In nucleotides, the CDR3 is TGTGCCAGCGGAGGCAGTCCCGACTATGGCTACACCTTC. This gives the protein CASGGSPDYGYTF.

This clonotype appeared a few times. This chain joins TRBV2 and TRBJ2-7; 8 nucleotides agree with TRBD1. The CDR3 runs to 14 residues. Germline trimming cut 8 bases from V and 3 bases from J; bases unmatched to any gene: 9. Germline V gene lookup returns CDR1 SNHLY and CDR2 FYNNEI. The CDR3 loop reads CASGHRGMFYEQYF. In DNA, the CDR3 is TGTGCCAGCGGCCACAGGGGGATGTTCTACGAGCAGTACTTC.

The table lists this clonotype with many counts. The rearrangement uses TRBV5-1 and TRBJ1-1, with 7 bases fitting TRBD1. This CDR3 is built from 16 residues. The germline V gene has CDR1 SGHRS and CDR2 YFSETQ. The J segment lost 4 bases and the V segment lost 0 bases, leaving 9 bases of the junction unmatched. The CDR3 DNA reads TGCGCCAGCAGCTTGGATGTAGGGGGCCTGCTCACTGAAGCTTTCTTT. As protein: CASSLDVGGLLTEAFF.

Comments on this clonotype: Possible read error: a much larger clone is one base away. This sequence joins TRBV7-6 and TRBJ2-5, with a possible D match to TRBD2 (6 bases). The ends were cut back, 5 bases at V and 0 bases at J, with 19 bases in the middle. The CDR3 length is 17 residues. Germline V gene lookup returns CDR1 SGHVS and CDR2 FNYEAQ. CDR3 DNA sequence: TGTGCCAGCAGCCCGTACGGGACTTTCGAGTACCAAGAGACCCAGTACTTC. It yields the protein CASSPYGTFEYQETQYF. The complete variable domain, with remaining parts taken from reference TRBV7-6 and TRBJ2-5, reads GAGVSQSPRYKVTKRGQDVALRCDPISGHVSLYWYRQALGQGPEFLTYFNYEAQQDKSGLPNDRFSAERPEGSISTLTIQRTEQRDSAMYRCASSPYGTFEYQETQYFGPGTRLLVL.

V gene TRBV10-2 combines with J gene TRBJ2-4; TRBD1 agrees at 8 bases. The CDR3 extends over 15 amino acids. After removal of 11 bases from V and 9 bases from J, the junction contained 18 bases not matched to a gene. Germline lookup yields CDR1 WSHSY and CDR2 SAAADI. CDR3 protein: CACKSGTGLPIIQYF. In DNA form, the CDR3 reads TGCGCCTGCAAGTCCGGGACAGGCCTACCGATCATTCAGTACTTC.

On this clonotype: A much larger clone lies a single base off, so this may be a read error. V gene TRBV28 combines with J gene TRBJ2-5; the match to TRBD1 covers 7 bases. Germline V gene sequence: CDR1 MDHEN, CDR2 SYDVKM. The CDR3 totals 14 residues. The CDR3 here is CAGSSPTGIQTQYF. The CDR3 DNA reads as TGTGCCGGCAGTTCTCCGACAGGGATACAGACCCAGTACTTC.

There are a few counts of this clonotype. The J gene is TRBJ2-6, the V gene TRBV5-1; 9 positions match TRBD1. The V segment lost 4 bases and the J segment 1 base; nucleotides outside the gene matches: 15. Per the germline V gene, CDR1 is SGHRS and CDR2 is YFSETQ. The CDR3 is 20 residues long. Here the CDR3 DNA reads TGCGCCAGCAGCCCAAAGTTCCCGGGGACAGGGATGTCTGGGGCCAACGTCCTGACTTTC. This codes for CASSPKFPGTGMSGANVLTF.

J is TRBJ2-3 and V is TRBV6-1; possible D gene TRBD2, 6 bases. The CDR3 spans 18 residues. V was clipped by 0 bases and J by 0 bases, with 16 bases between them. Germline CDR1 and CDR2: MNHNS and SASEGT. CDR3 DNA: TGTGCCAGCAGTGAAGCGCTTCTCAGCGGACTAAGCACAGATACGCAGTATTTT. Amino acids: CASSEALLSGLSTDTQYF.

This clonotype came up once. The V gene is TRBV27, the J gene TRBJ2-5; the match to TRBD1 covers 8 bases. V trimming: 3 bases; J trimming: 1 base; junction bases outside the gene matches: 10. The CDR3 loop spans 17 amino acids. Germline assignment: CDR1 MNHEY and CDR2 SMNVEV (reference sequence). The CDR3 nucleotides read TGTGCCAGCAGTTTTGTGGTTCCGACAGGGGTCCAAGAGACCCAGTACTTC. Translated: CASSFVVPTGVQETQYF.

There are a few counts of this clonotype. This sequence joins TRBV29-1 and TRBJ2-3, with TRBD1 matching over 8 bases. The CDR3 has 17 residues. Germline trimming cut 8 bases from V and 0 bases from J; bases unmatched to any gene: 16. Germline V gives CDR1 SQVTM, CDR2 ANQGSEA. In DNA, the CDR3 is TGCAGCTCTGAAGGGGGGACAGGCGAGGGGAGCACAGATACGCAGTATTTT. Its protein is CSSEGGTGEGSTDTQYF.

The chain is built from TRBV23-1 and TRBJ2-5; 8 nucleotides align to TRBD1. TRBV23-1 is an ORF; its function is uncertain. The junction had 14 bases not matched to a gene; V was cut back by 9 bases and J by 5 bases. This CDR3 is built from 15 residues. As DNA, the CDR3 is TGCGCCAGTCGGGACCCTGGACAGGGCAGTGAGACCCAGTACTTC. This encodes CASRDPGQGSETQYF.